The present TCR beta chain was sequenced within a study of shared clonotypes between healthy human individuals. Germline CDR1 reads SNHLY; CDR2 reads FYNNEI. CDR3 length: 16 amino acids. Unmatched junction bases numbered 16, after V lost 7 bases and J lost 4 bases. The assay used deep level. Replicate PCRs run on unsorted PBMC used about 300 ng DNA, which was 30,000 or so T cell genomes. Profiling relied on immunoSEQ multiplex PCR, and the TCRdb table lists in-frame clones only, not all of them. The sample holds about 490,000 clones; 75% to 85% are singletons and the top ten take under 15%. The sample comprised PBMCs. The receptor's source is a woman aged 40 to 50 in good health. Some clones in this sample may be carry-over from other donors' samples. This chain connects TRBV2 to TRBJ2-7; 7 nucleotides line up with TRBD2. CDR3 loop: CASTLSWDGGRYEQYF. The CDR3, as DNA: TGTGCCAGCACCCTAAGTTGGGACGGGGGGAGGTACGAGCAGTACTTC.